The next 29 T cell receptor beta chains were all read from a single sample in a study of cytomegalovirus exposure and HLA in healthy donors. The table came from immunoSEQ multiplex PCR; TCRdb's copy has only in-frame clones and leaves some out. The data show hundreds of thousands of clones, around 90% seen once. Sequences were obtained from PBMCs. These receptors all come from a woman between 18 and 29 years old in good health and CMV-seropositive.

This clone was seen a few times. The chain has TRBV4-1 and TRBJ2-7; D is possibly TRBD1 (6 bases). The CDR3 has 15 residues. Germline assignment: CDR1 MGHRA and CDR2 YSYEKL. V was pared by 6 bases and J by 0 bases, with 15 bases between. In DNA, the CDR3 is TGCGCCAGCAGTCAGGGGTTACCTATCTCCTACGAGCAGTACTTC. Encoded protein: CASSQGLPISYEQYF.

The genes are TRBV4-2 and TRBJ1-1; no definite D call. V dropped 2 bases and J dropped 1 base, with 29 bases sitting between them. Germline assignment: CDR1 LGHNA and CDR2 YNFKEQ. The length of the CDR3 is 21 residues. CDR3 loop: CASSQKLSPGLLGRENTEAFF. The CDR3 DNA sequence: TGTGCCAGCAGCCAAAAACTCTCTCCTGGGTTATTGGGCCGGGAGAACACTGAAGCTTTCTTT.

This clone came up once. This sequence joins TRBV28 and TRBJ1-5; D gene unclear. V was trimmed by 8 bases and J by 1 base, leaving 18 bases between them. Per germline, CDR1 MDHEN and CDR2 SYDVKM. The CDR3 runs to 16 residues. The CDR3 DNA follows: TGTGCCAGCTTAAAGGAGGGAACGAGAAGCAATCAGCCCCAGCATTTT. Protein sequence: CASLKEGTRSNQPQHF.

The genes are TRBV14 and TRBJ1-5; 11 nucleotides match TRBD1. The CDR3 is 16 residues long. V lost 1 base, J lost 7 bases, and 6 bases stayed unmatched. Germline CDR1 is SGHDN and CDR2 is FVKESK. This CDR3 reads CASSQVDRGQGQPQHF. The CDR3 DNA reads as TGTGCCAGCAGCCAAGTGGACAGGGGGCAGGGACAGCCCCAGCATTTT.

This rearrangement joins TRBV6-5 to TRBJ2-3; 14 bases line up with TRBD2. V lost 6 bases to trimming and J lost 6 bases; unmatched junction nucleotides: 5. CDR3 length: 15 residues. Germline lookup yields CDR1 MNHEY and CDR2 SVGAGI. The DNA of the CDR3 is TGTGCCAGCAGAGGACTAGCGGGAGGTTCTGATACGCAGTATTTT. Its protein product is CASRGLAGGSDTQYF.

This clone came up a few times. V usage is TRBV11-2 and J usage is TRBJ1-1; tentative D call: TRBD1 (5 bases). The V end lost 2 bases, the J end lost 2 bases, and 18 bases lay between the germline ends. The germline CDR1 and CDR2 sequences are SGHAT and FQNNGV. CDR3 length equals 17 residues. Written as DNA, the CDR3 is TGTGCCAGCAGCTTACCATCCTACCGTCAGGGTAACACTGAAGCTTTCTTT. Protein product: CASSLPSYRQGNTEAFF.

The chain employs TRBV7-6 and TRBJ2-7, with 7 bases aligning to TRBD1. The V gene's germline CDR1 is SGHVS and CDR2 FNYEAQ. The ends lost 3 bases at V and 2 bases at J; junction bases unmatched: 13. CDR3 length equals 17 residues. CDR3 protein: CASSFRLKQGRPYEQYF. CDR3 nucleotides: TGTGCCAGCAGCTTCAGGCTAAAACAGGGGCGCCCCTACGAGCAGTACTTC. Using reference TRBV7-6 and TRBJ2-7 for the parts outside the CDR3, the full variable domain is GAGVSQSPRYKVTKRGQDVALRCDPISGHVSLYWYRQALGQGPEFLTYFNYEAQQDKSGLPNDRFSAERPEGSISTLTIQRTEQRDSAMYRCASSFRLKQGRPYEQYFGPGTRLTVT.

V and J are TRBV9 and TRBJ2-5; D perhaps matches TRBD1 (5 bases). In germline, CDR1 is SGDLS, CDR2 YYNGEE. Trimming shortened V by 0 bases and J by 4 bases, and 13 bases separated the two germline ends. The CDR3 has 15 amino acids. CDR3 amino acids: CASSVEGQGRETQYF. The CDR3 nucleotides read TGTGCCAGCAGCGTAGAGGGTCAGGGTCGAGAGACCCAGTACTTC.

The rearrangement links TRBV28 to TRBJ1-3, with D unclear. V was pared by 3 bases and J by 0 bases, with 9 bases between. Germline V gene data show CDR1 as MDHEN and CDR2 as SYDVKM. CDR3 length equals 15 residues. CDR3 sequence: CASSFGGFSGNTIYF. In DNA form, the CDR3 reads TGTGCCAGCAGTTTCGGAGGCTTCTCTGGAAACACCATATATTTT.

The chain combines TRBV27 with TRBJ2-1; 8 bases align to TRBD2. Losses at the gene ends were 1 base for V and 8 bases for J; bases not matched to a gene: 7. Germline V lookup: CDR1 MNHEY, CDR2 SMNVEV (reference sequence). The CDR3 is 15 residues long. CDR3 region: CASSLFPSGFDEQFF. The CDR3 DNA follows: TGTGCCAGCAGTTTATTCCCTAGCGGGTTCGATGAGCAGTTCTTC.

This chain joins TRBV6-1 and TRBJ1-1, with a weak D call TRBD1 (5 bases). CDR1 is MNHNS, CDR2 SASEGT, per germline. V lost 4 bases to trimming and J lost 6 bases, with 18 bases between them. CDR3 length: 15 residues. The CDR3 DNA reads as TGTGCCAGCAGTGTCCGGGGACTAAGTTACGCTGAAGCTTTCTTT. Amino acids: CASSVRGLSYAEAFF.

The chain has TRBV7-6 and TRBJ2-5; TRBD1 matches at 8 bases. Trimming took 5 bases from V and 5 from J; bases not matched to a gene: 7. CDR3 length equals 14 residues. Per the germline V gene, CDR1 is SGHVS and CDR2 is FNYEAQ. The CDR3 DNA reads as TGTGCCAGCAGCCCGACAGGGGTGGGGGAGACCCAGTACTTC. It yields the protein CASSPTGVGETQYF.

This rearrangement joins TRBV18 to TRBJ2-1, with 13 bases lining up with TRBD2. Germline V gives CDR1 KGHSH, CDR2 LQKENI. CDR3 size: 19 residues. With 5 bases clipped from V and 0 bases from J, the junction kept 10 bases outside the gene matches. CDR3 coding DNA: TGTGCCAGCTCATTACTAGCGGGAGGGTTATATAGCTCCTACAATGAGCAGTTCTTC. It is translated as CASSLLAGGLYSSYNEQFF.

The chain uses TRBV5-5 and TRBJ1-5, with a possible D match to TRBD1 (6 bases). CDR1 is SGHKS and CDR2 is YYEKEE in the germline V gene (reference sequence). The length of the CDR3 is 15 residues. Trimming pared 0 bases from V and 7 bases from J, leaving 14 bases between. This CDR3 is CASSLEWAGVQPQHF. DNA of the CDR3: TGTGCCAGCAGCTTGGAATGGGCAGGGGTACAGCCCCAGCATTTT.

A single count supports this clone. The chain employs TRBV6-1 and TRBJ2-1; maybe TRBD1 (6 bases). Germline V gives CDR1 MNHNS, CDR2 SASEGT. V was trimmed by 7 bases and J by 7 bases, leaving 20 bases between them. The CDR3 extends over 15 amino acids. The CDR3 DNA follows: TGTGCCAGCAACAGACAGGCAAACTTAGAGAATGAGCAGTTCTTC. It yields the protein CASNRQANLENEQFF.

This sequence joins TRBV27 and TRBJ1-4; D possibly corresponds to TRBD1 (5 bases). The CDR3 spans 12 residues. The V gene's germline CDR1 is MNHEY and CDR2 SMNVEV (reference sequence). V dropped 3 bases and J dropped 10 bases, with 9 bases sitting between them. As DNA, the CDR3 is TGTGCCAGCAGTTTTTTAAGGGGAAAACTGTTTTTT. Its translation is CASSFLRGKLFF.

This clone was seen just once. Other DNA sequences of this sample code for an identical CDR3. The V call is TRBV19, the J call TRBJ2-7, with TRBD2 matching 11 bases. There are 15 residues in the CDR3. Germline V gene data show CDR1 as LNHDA and CDR2 as SQIVND (reference sequence). Trimming cost V 6 bases and J 2 bases; bases outside gene matches: 6. This chain's CDR3 is CASSPLAGGTYEQYF. CDR3 in DNA: TGTGCCAGTAGCCCTCTAGCGGGAGGAACCTACGAGCAGTACTTC.

The gene calls are TRBV5-1 and TRBJ2-7; D possibly corresponds to TRBD1 (5 bases). The CDR3 extends over 14 amino acids. Germline V gives CDR1 SGHRS, CDR2 YFSETQ. The V end was cut by 3 bases, the J end by 1 base, with 11 bases between. The CDR3 spells CASSSADSSYEQYF. The CDR3, as DNA: TGCGCCAGCAGCTCGGCCGACAGTTCCTACGAGCAGTACTTC.

The V and J genes are TRBV4-1 and TRBJ2-7, with D possibly matching TRBD2 (5 bases). The germline V and J ends were trimmed by 2 bases and 3 bases, with 11 bases remaining between them. Looked up from germline, CDR1 is MGHRA and CDR2 is YSYEKL. CDR3 length equals 14 residues. The CDR3 reads CASSQPGINYEQYF. The CDR3, as DNA: TGCGCCAGCAGCCAACCCGGGATCAACTACGAGCAGTACTTC.

The gene calls are TRBV27 and TRBJ2-1, with a possible D match to TRBD1 (8 bases). Trimming took off 2 bases at V and 4 bases at J, with 12 bases between the two ends. The CDR3 consists of 15 residues. CDR1 MNHEY and CDR2 SMNVEV come from the germline V gene (reference sequence). The CDR3 region has the DNA TGTGCCAGCAGTTTAAACAGGGGGGGTTACAATGAGCAGTTCTTC. Translated: CASSLNRGGYNEQFF.

The genes are TRBV28 and TRBJ2-7, with unresolved D. V lost 3 bases, J lost 1 base, and 7 bases lay in between. The CDR3 length is 13 residues. Germline CDR1 MDHEN, CDR2 SYDVKM. As DNA, the CDR3 is TGTGCCAGCAGTTTCGTAGAGTCCTACGAGCAGTACTTC. Its translation is CASSFVESYEQYF.

This rearrangement joins TRBV30 to TRBJ1-3; 7 bases are shared with TRBD1. This CDR3 is 14 amino acids long. CDR1 is GTSNPN, CDR2 SVGIG, per germline (reference sequence). The trim removed 8 bases at V and 2 bases at J, leaving 9 bases unmatched. This chain's CDR3 is CAGASGTAGNTIYF. CDR3 sequence (DNA): TGTGCCGGGGCCTCCGGGACAGCTGGAAACACCATATATTTT.

The chain combines TRBV29-1 with TRBJ2-1; 10 bases map to TRBD2. J was trimmed by 6 bases and V by 2 bases; bases with no gene match: 7. The CDR3 has 15 amino acids. Germline assignment: CDR1 SQVTM and CDR2 ANQGSEA. The CDR3 DNA reads as TGCAGCGTTGAATCCCTGACTAGCGGGCCCAATGAGCAGTTCTTC. Translation gives CSVESLTSGPNEQFF.

The chain uses TRBV29-1 and TRBJ2-1; 7 nucleotides align to TRBD2. The germline V gene has CDR1 SQVTM and CDR2 ANQGSEA. CDR3 length equals 13 residues. V dropped 7 bases and J dropped 1; count of bases not matched to a gene: 4. The CDR3, as DNA: TGCAGCGGAACACTAGCGTCCTACAATGAGCAGTTCTTC. Translating gives CSGTLASYNEQFF.

This chain joins TRBV10-3 and TRBJ2-2, with D perhaps TRBD2 (6 bases). The V end lost 6 bases, the J end lost 0 bases, and 11 bases lay between the germline ends. Germline-derived CDR1 and CDR2 are ENHRY and SYGVKD. There are 15 residues in the CDR3. CDR3: CAISAERANTGELFF. The CDR3 nucleotides are TGTGCCATCAGCGCGGAGCGGGCGAACACCGGGGAGCTGTTTTTT.

This clone occurred once. CDR3 residues: CASSSYRGRSGNTIYF. The CDR3 DNA sequence: TGTGCCAGTAGTTCTTACAGGGGCCGCTCTGGAAACACCATATATTTT. The J gene is TRBJ1-3, the V gene TRBV19; 7 nucleotides agree with TRBD1. V lost 5 bases and J lost 0; bases outside the gene matches: 7. The CDR3 sequence is 16 residues long. Germline V gene lookup returns CDR1 LNHDA and CDR2 SQIVND (reference sequence).

The chain joins TRBV7-3 to TRBJ2-7, with D unclear. Between the trimmed V and J ends, which lost 3 bases and 0 bases, there was a span of 6 bases. This CDR3 is built from 13 residues. The germline gives CDR1 SGHTA, CDR2 FQGTGA. The CDR3 region is CASSFLVSYEQYF. As DNA, the CDR3 is TGTGCCAGCAGCTTCCTCGTCTCCTACGAGCAGTACTTC. Complete variable domain (other parts from reference TRBV7-3 and TRBJ2-7): GAGVSQTPSNKVTEKGKYVELRCDPISGHTALYWYRQSLGQGPEFLIYFQGTGAADDSGLPNDRFFAVRPEGSVSTLKIQRTERGDSAVYLCASSFLVSYEQYFGPGTRLTVT.

The chain couples TRBV2 to TRBJ2-6, with D possibly being TRBD1 (6 bases). Trimming removed 4 bases from V and 0 bases from J, with 7 bases in between. This CDR3 spans 15 amino acids. Germline-derived CDR1 and CDR2 are SNHLY and FYNNEI. CDR3 residues: CASSGQASGANVLTF. The CDR3 DNA follows: TGTGCCAGCAGTGGACAGGCCTCTGGGGCCAACGTCCTGACTTTC. Together with reference TRBV2 and TRBJ2-6, the CDR3 gives the full variable domain: EPEVTQTPSHQVTQMGQEVILRCVPISNHLYFYWYRQILGQKVEFLVSFYNNEISEKSEIFDDQFSVERPDGSNFTLKIRSTKLEDSAMYFCASSGQASGANVLTFGAGSRLTVL.

This clone was detected only once. The chain is built from TRBV28 and TRBJ2-2; no clear D. V was pared by 3 bases and J by 9 bases, with 5 bases between. The CDR3 is 11 residues long. Germline CDR1 MDHEN, CDR2 SYDVKM. The CDR3 coding sequence is TGTGCCAGCAGTTTCTACTGGGAGCTGTTTTTT. Its protein is CASSFYWELFF.